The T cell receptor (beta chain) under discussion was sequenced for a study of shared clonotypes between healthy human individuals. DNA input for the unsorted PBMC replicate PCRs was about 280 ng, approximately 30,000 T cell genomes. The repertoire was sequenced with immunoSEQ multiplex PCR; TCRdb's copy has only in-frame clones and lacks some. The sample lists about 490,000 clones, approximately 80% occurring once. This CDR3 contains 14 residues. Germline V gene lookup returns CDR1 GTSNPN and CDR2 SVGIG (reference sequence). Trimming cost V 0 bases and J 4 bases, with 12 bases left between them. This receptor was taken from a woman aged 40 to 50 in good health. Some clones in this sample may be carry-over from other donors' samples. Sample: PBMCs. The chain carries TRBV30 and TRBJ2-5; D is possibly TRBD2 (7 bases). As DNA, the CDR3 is TGTGCCTGGAGTGTAGGGGGGGGCCTAGAGACCCAGTACTTC. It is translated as CAWSVGGGLETQYF.